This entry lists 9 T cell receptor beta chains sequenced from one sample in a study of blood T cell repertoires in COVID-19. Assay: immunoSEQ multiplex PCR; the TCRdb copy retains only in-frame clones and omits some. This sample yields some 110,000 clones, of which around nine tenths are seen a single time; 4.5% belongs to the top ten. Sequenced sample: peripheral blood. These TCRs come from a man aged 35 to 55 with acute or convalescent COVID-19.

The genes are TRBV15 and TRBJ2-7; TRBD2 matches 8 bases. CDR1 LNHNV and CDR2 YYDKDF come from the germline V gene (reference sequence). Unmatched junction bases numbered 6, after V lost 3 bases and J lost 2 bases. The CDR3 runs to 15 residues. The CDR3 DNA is TGTGCCACCAGCAGCTTAACTAGCGGAGCCTACGAGCAGTACTTC. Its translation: CATSSLTSGAYEQYF.

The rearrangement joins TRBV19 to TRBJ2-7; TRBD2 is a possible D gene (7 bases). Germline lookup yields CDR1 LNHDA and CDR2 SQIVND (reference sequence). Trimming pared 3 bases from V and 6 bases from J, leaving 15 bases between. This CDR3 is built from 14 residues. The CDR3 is CASSMGASSGEQYF. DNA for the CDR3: TGTGCCAGTAGTATGGGGGCTTCTAGCGGCGAGCAGTACTTC.

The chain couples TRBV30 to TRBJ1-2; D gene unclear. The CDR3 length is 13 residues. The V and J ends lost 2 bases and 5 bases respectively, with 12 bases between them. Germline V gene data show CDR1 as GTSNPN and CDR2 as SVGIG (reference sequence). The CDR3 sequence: CAWSPGSFYGYTF. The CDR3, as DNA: TGTGCCTGGAGTCCGGGTTCCTTTTATGGCTACACCTTC.

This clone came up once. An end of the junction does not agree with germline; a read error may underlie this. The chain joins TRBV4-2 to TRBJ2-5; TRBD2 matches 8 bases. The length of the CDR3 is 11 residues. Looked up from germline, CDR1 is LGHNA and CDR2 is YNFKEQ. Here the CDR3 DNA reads TGTGCCACAGAGGAAGCGGGGGCCCAGAACTTC. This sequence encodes CATEEAGAQNF.

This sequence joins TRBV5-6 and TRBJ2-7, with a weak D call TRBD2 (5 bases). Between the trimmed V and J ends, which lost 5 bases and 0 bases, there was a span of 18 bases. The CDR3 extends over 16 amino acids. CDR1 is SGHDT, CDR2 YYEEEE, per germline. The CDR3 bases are TGTGCCAGCAGTCCCTACTTAGCGCGCAGCTCCTACGAGCAGTACTTC. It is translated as CASSPYLARSSYEQYF.

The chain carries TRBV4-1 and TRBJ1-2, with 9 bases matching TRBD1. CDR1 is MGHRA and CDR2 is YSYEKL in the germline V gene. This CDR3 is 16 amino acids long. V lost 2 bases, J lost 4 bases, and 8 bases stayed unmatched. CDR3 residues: CASSQPTGGGLYGYTF. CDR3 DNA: TGCGCCAGCAGCCAACCCACAGGGGGCGGCCTCTATGGCTACACCTTC.

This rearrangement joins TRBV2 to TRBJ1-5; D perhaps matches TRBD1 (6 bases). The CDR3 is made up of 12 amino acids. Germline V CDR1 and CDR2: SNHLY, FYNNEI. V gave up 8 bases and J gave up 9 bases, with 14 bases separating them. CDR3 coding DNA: TGTGCCAGCGGGGGGGGCTATCCGCCCCAGCATTTT. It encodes CASGGGYPPQHF.

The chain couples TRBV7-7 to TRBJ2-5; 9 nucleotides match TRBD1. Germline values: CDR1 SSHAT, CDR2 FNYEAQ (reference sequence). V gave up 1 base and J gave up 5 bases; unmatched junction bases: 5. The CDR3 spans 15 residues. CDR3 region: CASSLDRDRVETQYF. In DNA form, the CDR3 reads TGTGCCAGCAGCTTAGATAGGGACAGGGTGGAGACCCAGTACTTC.

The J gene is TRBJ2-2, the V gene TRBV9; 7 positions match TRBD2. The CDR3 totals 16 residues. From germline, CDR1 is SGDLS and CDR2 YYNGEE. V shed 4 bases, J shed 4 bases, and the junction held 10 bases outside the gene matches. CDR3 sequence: CASSTQTTSSTGELFF. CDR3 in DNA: TGTGCCAGCAGCACTCAGACGACTAGCAGCACCGGGGAGCTGTTTTTT.